The present entry profiles one T cell receptor (beta chain) with its context. Its antigen is unidentified. Repertoires were generated with immunoSEQ multiplex PCR, while TCRdb's copy carries only in-frame clones and drops some. Among over 65,000 clones listed, over 80% were seen once. The sample is drawn from a study of T cell responses to AZD1222 COVID-19 vaccine. General study points: Increases in Spike-specific TCR breadth and depth were seen after two AZD1222 doses.

This CDR3 comprises 12 residues. Looked up from germline, CDR1 is SEHNR and CDR2 is FQNEAQ (reference sequence). J gave up 0 bases and V 11 bases, and 2 bases lay outside the gene matches. This chain links TRBV7-9 with TRBJ1-1, with 8 bases fitting TRBD1. Material: peripheral blood, obtained on day 0 of AZD1222 vaccination. This receptor was taken from an adult in good health. CDR3 amino acids: CAGQGLNTEAFF. The CDR3 DNA sequence: TGTGCCGGACAGGGTTTGAACACTGAAGCTTTCTTT.